A selection of T cell receptor beta chains follows, all from one sample in a study of T-cell memory formation after mild COVID-19. TCRdb analysed the 5' RACE reads with MiXCR anew, one entry per CDR3 protein. The table records about 340,000 distinct CDR3 sequences, under 15% of them present only once. Sequencing used PBMCs or a T cell subset sorted from them (not recorded which). Source of these receptors: a man aged 18 to 30 who had mild COVID-19 (a few samples of this study predate the infection). Cell type and time point are not known. CDR3s include the opening cysteine and the closing phenylalanine or tryptophan. The order of the fields is clone size, V gene, D gene, J gene, CDR3 DNA, CDR3 protein. A D gene is named only where the DNA matches it firmly. Some rows mark clone size as missing; the rest say once, few, many or name a class of expanded clone.

size: -
V: TRBV14
D: TRBD2
J: TRBJ2-1
DNA: TGTGCCAGCAGCCAAGGGGAGGGACTTTCTTCCTACAATGAGCAGTTCTTC
CDR3: CASSQGEGLSSYNEQFF

size: -
V: TRBV7-9
D: -
J: TRBJ1-5
DNA: TGTGCCAGCAGCTTATCCAGGCTAGGGGCCCAGCATTTT
CDR3: CASSLSRLGAQHF

size: -
V: TRBV7-2
D: -
J: TRBJ2-1
DNA: TGTGCCAGCAGCCCCTTCCTAGCTCGCGCCCCGAATGAGCAGTTCTTC
CDR3: CASSPFLARAPNEQFF

size: many
V: TRBV11-2
D: TRBD1
J: TRBJ2-5
DNA: TGTGCCAGCAGCTTAGATGGCAGGGGGCGGGAAGAGACCCAGTACTTC
CDR3: CASSLDGRGREETQYF

size: many
V: TRBV7-9
D: TRBD1
J: TRBJ1-1
DNA: TGTGCCAGCAGCTTATTACAGGGGGCAGGAGCGGCTTTCTTT
CDR3: CASSLLQGAGAAFF

size: -
V: TRBV6-5
D: TRBD2
J: TRBJ2-3
DNA: TGTGCCAGCAGTCTCACAGAGATAATAGCGGGGGCCAGGAATACGCAGTATTTT
CDR3: CASSLTEIIAGARNTQYF

size: -
V: TRBV2
D: TRBD2
J: TRBJ2-5
DNA: TGTGCCAGCTCCTGGACTAGCGGGGGGACCGGGACCCAGTACTTC
CDR3: CASSWTSGGTGTQYF

size: many
V: TRBV7-9
D: TRBD2
J: TRBJ2-3
DNA: TGTGCCAGCAGCCCCGGGACTAGCGGGGGTTTGGATACGCAGTATTTT
CDR3: CASSPGTSGGLDTQYF

size: few
V: TRBV7-2
D: TRBD2
J: TRBJ2-3
DNA: TGTGCCAGCAGCTTAGCGGTGCGGGGGGGCGGGGATACGCAGTATTTT
CDR3: CASSLAVRGGGDTQYF

size: -
V: TRBV7-9
D: -
J: TRBJ2-7
DNA: TGTGCCAGCAGCTTCGAGGGGTACGAGCAGTACTTC
CDR3: CASSFEGYEQYF

size: -
V: TRBV15
D: -
J: TRBJ1-1
DNA: TGTGCCACCAGCAGAGCCCGGGTCGCTGAAGCTTTCTTT
CDR3: CATSRARVAEAFF

size: -
V: TRBV9
D: -
J: TRBJ2-7
DNA: TGTGCCAGCAGCGCCGGAAGGGGCGAGCAGTACTTC
CDR3: CASSAGRGEQYF

size: few
V: TRBV11-1
D: -
J: TRBJ2-1
DNA: TGTGCCAGCAGCTTTAGGGCTGGGGGGATCGATGAGCAGTTCTTC
CDR3: CASSFRAGGIDEQFF

size: few
V: TRBV7-2
D: -
J: TRBJ1-6
DNA: TGTGCCAGCAGCTCCTACAGAGGGCAGCTTACTACCAGCTCCTATAATTCACCCCTCCACTTT
CDR3: CASSSYRGQLTTSSYNSPLHF

size: -
V: TRBV6-4
D: -
J: TRBJ1-1
DNA: TGTGCCAGCAGTGCGAGTTTGTACACTGAAGCTTTCTTT
CDR3: CASSASLYTEAFF

size: many
V: TRBV10-3
D: -
J: TRBJ1-1
DNA: TGTGCCATCAGCGCAGAGCTGAACACTGAAGCTTTCTTT
CDR3: CAISAELNTEAFF

size: few
V: TRBV7-2
D: TRBD2
J: TRBJ2-5
DNA: TGTGCCAGCAGCATTTGGACTAGCGGGTTACGGACCCAGTACTTC
CDR3: CASSIWTSGLRTQYF

size: few
V: TRBV6-5
D: -
J: TRBJ1-2
DNA: TGTGCCAGCAGTTACCCCGGGATTCTTGGGGGCTACACCTTC
CDR3: CASSYPGILGGYTF

size: -
V: TRBV4-1
D: -
J: TRBJ1-2
DNA: TGCGCCAGCAGCCAAGATGTTTACAGTAATCCTAACTATGGCTACACCTTC
CDR3: CASSQDVYSNPNYGYTF

size: few
V: TRBV6-5
D: TRBD2
J: TRBJ2-7
DNA: TGTGCCAGCAGTTACTCTAGCGGGGGATACTACGAGCAGTACTTC
CDR3: CASSYSSGGYYEQYF

size: few
V: TRBV29-1
D: TRBD1
J: TRBJ2-2
DNA: TGCAGCGTTGTAGGGGACAGAAACACCGGGGAGCTGTTTTTT
CDR3: CSVVGDRNTGELFF

size: few
V: TRBV29-1
D: TRBD1
J: TRBJ2-7
DNA: TGCAGCGTTCGGACAGGGGATTCCTACGAGCAGTACTTC
CDR3: CSVRTGDSYEQYF